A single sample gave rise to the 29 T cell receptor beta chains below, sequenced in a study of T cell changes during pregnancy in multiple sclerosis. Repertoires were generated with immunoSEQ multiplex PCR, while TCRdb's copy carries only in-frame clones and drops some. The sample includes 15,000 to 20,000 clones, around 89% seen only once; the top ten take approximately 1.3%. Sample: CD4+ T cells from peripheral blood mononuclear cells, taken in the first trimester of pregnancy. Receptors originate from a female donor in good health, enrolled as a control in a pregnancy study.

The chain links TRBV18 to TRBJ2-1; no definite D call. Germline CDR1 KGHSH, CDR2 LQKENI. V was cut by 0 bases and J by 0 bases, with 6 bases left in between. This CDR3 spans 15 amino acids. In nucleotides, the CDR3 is TGTGCCAGCTCACCACCAACAAGCTCCTACAATGAGCAGTTCTTC. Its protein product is CASSPPTSSYNEQFF.

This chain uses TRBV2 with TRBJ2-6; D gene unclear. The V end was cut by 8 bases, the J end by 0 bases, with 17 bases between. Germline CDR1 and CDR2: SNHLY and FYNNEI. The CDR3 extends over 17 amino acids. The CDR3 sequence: CASQREVPNSGANVLTF. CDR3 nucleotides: TGTGCCAGCCAACGCGAGGTTCCTAACTCTGGGGCCAACGTCCTGACTTTC.

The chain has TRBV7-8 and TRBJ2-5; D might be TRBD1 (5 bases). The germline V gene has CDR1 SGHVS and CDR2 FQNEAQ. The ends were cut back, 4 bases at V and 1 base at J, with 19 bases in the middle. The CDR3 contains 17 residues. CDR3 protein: CASSSRDGRKFQETQYF. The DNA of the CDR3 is TGTGCCAGCAGCTCCAGGGATGGTAGGAAGTTCCAAGAGACCCAGTACTTC.

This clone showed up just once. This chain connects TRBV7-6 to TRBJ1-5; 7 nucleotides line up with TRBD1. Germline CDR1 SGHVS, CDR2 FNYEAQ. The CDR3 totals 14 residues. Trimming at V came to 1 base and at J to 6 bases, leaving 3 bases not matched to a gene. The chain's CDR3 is CASSLGGGTQPQHF. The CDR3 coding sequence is TGTGCCAGCAGCTTAGGAGGGGGCACTCAGCCCCAGCATTTT.

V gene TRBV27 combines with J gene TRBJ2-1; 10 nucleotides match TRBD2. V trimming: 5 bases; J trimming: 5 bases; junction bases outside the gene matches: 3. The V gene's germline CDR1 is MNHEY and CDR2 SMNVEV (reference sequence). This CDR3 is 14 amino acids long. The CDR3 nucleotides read TGTGCCAGCAGTGCTAGCGGGAGCCACAATGAGCAGTTCTTC. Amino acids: CASSASGSHNEQFF.

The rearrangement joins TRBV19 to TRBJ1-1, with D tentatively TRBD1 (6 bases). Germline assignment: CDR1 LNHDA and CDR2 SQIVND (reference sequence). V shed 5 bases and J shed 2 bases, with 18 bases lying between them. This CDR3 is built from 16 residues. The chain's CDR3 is CASSPRVGALNTEAFF. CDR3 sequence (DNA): TGTGCCAGTAGTCCACGCGTGGGGGCTTTAAACACTGAAGCTTTCTTT.

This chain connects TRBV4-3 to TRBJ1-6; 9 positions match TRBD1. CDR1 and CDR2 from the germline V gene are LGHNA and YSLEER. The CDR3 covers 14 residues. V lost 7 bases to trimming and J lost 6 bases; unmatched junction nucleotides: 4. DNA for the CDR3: TGCGCCAGCAACAGGGGGCTCTCTAATTCACCCCTCCACTTT. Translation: CASNRGLSNSPLHF.

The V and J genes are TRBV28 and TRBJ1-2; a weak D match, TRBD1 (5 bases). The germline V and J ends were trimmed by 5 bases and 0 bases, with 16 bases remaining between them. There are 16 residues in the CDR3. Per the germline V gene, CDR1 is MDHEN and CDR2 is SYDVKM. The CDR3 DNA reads TGTGCCAGCAGTCAGACGGGGGTGGGTTCTAACTATGGCTACACCTTC. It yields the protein CASSQTGVGSNYGYTF.

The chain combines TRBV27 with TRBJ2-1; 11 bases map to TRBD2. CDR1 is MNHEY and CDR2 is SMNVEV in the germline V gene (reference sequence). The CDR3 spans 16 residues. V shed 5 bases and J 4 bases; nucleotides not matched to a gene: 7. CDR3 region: CASSTQTSGSYNEQFF. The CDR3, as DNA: TGTGCCAGCAGTACCCAAACTAGCGGGAGTTACAATGAGCAGTTCTTC.

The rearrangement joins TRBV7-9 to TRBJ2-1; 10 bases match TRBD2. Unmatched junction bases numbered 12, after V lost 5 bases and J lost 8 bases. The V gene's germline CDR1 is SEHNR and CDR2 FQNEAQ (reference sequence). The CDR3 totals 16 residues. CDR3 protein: CASSQRAGGEPHEQFF. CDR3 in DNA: TGTGCCAGCAGCCAACGAGCGGGAGGGGAACCACATGAGCAGTTCTTC. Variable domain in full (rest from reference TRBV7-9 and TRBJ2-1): DTGVSQNPRHKITKRGQNVTFRCDPISEHNRLYWYRQTLGQGPEFLTYFQNEAQLEKSRLLSDRFSAERPKGSFSTLEIQRTEQGDSAMYLCASSQRAGGEPHEQFFGPGTRLTVL.

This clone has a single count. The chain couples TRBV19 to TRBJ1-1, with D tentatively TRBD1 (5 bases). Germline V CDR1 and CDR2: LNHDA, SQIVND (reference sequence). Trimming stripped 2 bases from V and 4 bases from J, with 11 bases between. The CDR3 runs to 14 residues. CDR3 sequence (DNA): TGTGCCAGTAGTATACAGGGTGTGGGCACTGAAGCTTTCTTT. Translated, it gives CASSIQGVGTEAFF.

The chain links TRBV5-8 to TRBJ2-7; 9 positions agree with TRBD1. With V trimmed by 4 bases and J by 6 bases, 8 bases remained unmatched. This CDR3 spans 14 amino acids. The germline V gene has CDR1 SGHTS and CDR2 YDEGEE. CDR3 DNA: TGTGCCAGCAGCACCTGGGACAGGGTAGGCGAGCAGTACTTC. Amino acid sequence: CASSTWDRVGEQYF.

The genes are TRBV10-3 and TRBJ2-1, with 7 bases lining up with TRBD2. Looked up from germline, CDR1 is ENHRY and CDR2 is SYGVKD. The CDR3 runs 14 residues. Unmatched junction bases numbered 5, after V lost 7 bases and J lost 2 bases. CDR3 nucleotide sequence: TGTGCCATCATGCCTAGCGGTGCCTACAATGAGCAGTTCTTC. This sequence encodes CAIMPSGAYNEQFF.

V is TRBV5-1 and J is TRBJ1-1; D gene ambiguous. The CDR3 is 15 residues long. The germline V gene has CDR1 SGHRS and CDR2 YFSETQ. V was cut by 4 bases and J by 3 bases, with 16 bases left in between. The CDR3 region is CASSREGKGDTEAFF. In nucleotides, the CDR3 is TGCGCCAGCAGCCGAGAAGGGAAGGGAGACACTGAAGCTTTCTTT. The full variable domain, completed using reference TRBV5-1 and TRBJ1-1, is KAGVTQTPRYLIKTRGQQVTLSCSPISGHRSVSWYQQTPGQGLQFLFEYFSETQRNKGNFPGRFSGRQFSNSRSEMNVSTLELGDSALYLCASSREGKGDTEAFFGQGTRLTVV.

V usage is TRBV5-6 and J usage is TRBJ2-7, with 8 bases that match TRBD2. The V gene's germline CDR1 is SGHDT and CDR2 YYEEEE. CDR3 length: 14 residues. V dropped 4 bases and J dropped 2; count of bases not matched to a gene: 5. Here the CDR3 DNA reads TGTGCCAGCAGCGGGGGACTAGGTCCCTACGAGCAGTACTTC. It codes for CASSGGLGPYEQYF.

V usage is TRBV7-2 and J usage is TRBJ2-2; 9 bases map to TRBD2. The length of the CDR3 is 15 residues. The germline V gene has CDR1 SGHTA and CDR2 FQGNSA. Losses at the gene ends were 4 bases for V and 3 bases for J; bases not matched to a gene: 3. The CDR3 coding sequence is TGTGCCAGCAGCTCGCGGGGGGGCCACACCGGGGAGCTGTTTTTT. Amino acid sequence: CASSSRGGHTGELFF.

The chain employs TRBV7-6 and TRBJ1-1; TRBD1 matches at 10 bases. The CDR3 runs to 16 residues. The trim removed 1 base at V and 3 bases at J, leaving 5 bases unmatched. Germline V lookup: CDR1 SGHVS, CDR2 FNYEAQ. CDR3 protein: CASSLGGQGTDTEAFF. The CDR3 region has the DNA TGTGCCAGCAGCTTAGGGGGACAGGGGACCGACACTGAAGCTTTCTTT.

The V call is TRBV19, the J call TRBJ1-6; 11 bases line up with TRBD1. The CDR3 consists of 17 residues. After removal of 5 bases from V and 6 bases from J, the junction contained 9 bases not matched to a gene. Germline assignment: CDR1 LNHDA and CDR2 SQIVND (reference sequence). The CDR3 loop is CASSLSRGTGGNSPLHF. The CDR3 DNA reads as TGTGCCAGTAGTTTATCGCGCGGGACAGGGGGTAATTCACCCCTCCACTTT.

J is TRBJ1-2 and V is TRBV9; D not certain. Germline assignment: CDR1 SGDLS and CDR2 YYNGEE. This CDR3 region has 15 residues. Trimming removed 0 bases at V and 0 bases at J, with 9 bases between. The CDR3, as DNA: TGTGCCAGCAGCGTAGAGGCGGGGACTAACTATGGCTACACCTTC. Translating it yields CASSVEAGTNYGYTF.

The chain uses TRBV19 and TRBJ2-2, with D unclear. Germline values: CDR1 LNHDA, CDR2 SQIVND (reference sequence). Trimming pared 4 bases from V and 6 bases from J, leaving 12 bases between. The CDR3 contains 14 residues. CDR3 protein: CASSTRMSAGELFF. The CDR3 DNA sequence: TGTGCCAGTAGTACCCGTATGAGTGCCGGGGAGCTGTTTTTT.

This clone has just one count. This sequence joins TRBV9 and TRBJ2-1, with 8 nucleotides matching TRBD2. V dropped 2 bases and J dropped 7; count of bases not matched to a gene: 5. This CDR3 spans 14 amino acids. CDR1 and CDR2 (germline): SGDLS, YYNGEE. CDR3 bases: TGTGCCAGCAGCGTTTACGGGGGGGCAAATGAGCAGTTCTTC. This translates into CASSVYGGANEQFF.

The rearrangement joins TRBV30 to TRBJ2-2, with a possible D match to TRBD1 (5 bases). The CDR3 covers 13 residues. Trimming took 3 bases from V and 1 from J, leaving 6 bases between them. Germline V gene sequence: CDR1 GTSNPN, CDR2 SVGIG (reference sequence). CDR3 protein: CAWRGQNTGELFF. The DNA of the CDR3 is TGTGCCTGGAGAGGACAGAACACCGGGGAGCTGTTTTTT.

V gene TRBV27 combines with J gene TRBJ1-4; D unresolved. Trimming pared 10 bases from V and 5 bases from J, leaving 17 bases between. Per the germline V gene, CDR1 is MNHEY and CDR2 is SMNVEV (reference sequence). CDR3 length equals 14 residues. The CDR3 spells CATGPTSNNEKLFF. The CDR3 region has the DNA TGTGCCACCGGCCCGACAAGTAACAATGAAAAACTGTTTTTT.

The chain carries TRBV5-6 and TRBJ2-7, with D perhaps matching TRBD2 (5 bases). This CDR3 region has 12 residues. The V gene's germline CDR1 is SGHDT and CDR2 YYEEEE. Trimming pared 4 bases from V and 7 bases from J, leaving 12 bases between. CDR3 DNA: TGTGCCAGCAGCATTCTCCCGGGGGAGCAGTACTTC. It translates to CASSILPGEQYF.

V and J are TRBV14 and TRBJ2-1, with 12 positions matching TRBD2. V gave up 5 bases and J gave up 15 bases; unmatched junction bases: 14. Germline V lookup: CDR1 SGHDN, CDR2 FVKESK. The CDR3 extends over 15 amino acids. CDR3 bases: TGTGCCAGCAGCTGGGGGGGACTAGCGGGCACCAGGCGGTTCTTC. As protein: CASSWGGLAGTRRFF.

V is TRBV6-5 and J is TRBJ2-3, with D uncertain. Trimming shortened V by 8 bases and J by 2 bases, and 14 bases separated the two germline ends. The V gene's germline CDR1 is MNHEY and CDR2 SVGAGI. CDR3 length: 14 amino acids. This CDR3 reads CASRSTGYTDTQYF. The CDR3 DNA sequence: TGTGCCAGCCGGTCGACTGGGTACACAGATACGCAGTATTTT.

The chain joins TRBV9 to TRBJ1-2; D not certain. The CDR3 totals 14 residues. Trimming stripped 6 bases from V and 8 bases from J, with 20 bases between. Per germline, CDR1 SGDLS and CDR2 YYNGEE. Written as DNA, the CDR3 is TGTGCCAGCACCCCCATCCGGGAATCTTACGGCTACACCTTC. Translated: CASTPIRESYGYTF.

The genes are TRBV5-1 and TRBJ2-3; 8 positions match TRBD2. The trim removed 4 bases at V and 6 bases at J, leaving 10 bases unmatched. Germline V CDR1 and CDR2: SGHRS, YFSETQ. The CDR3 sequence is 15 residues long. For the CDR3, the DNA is TGCGCCAGCAGCCTTGACCCAGCGGGAGTGGATACGCAGTATTTT. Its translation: CASSLDPAGVDTQYF.

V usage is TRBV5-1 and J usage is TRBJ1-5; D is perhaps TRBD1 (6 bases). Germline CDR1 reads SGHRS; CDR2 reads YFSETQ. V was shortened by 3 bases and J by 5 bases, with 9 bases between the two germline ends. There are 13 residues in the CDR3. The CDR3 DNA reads TGCGCCAGCAGCTCCGAGGGGGATCAGCCCCAGCATTTT. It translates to CASSSEGDQPQHF. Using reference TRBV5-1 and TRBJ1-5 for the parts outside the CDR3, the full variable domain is KAGVTQTPRYLIKTRGQQVTLSCSPISGHRSVSWYQQTPGQGLQFLFEYFSETQRNKGNFPGRFSGRQFSNSRSEMNVSTLELGDSALYLCASSSEGDQPQHFGDGTRLSIL.